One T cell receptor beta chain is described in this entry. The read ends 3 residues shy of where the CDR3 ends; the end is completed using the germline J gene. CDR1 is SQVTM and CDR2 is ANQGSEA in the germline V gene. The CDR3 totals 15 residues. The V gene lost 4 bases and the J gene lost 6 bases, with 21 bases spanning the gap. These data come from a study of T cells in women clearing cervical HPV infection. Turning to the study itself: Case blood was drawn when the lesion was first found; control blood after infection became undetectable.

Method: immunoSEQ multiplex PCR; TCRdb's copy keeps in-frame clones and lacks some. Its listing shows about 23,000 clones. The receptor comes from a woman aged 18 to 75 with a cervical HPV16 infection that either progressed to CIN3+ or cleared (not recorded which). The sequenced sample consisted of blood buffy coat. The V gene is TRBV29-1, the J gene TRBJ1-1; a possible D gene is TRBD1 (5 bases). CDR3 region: CSVGGGLLGDSEAFF. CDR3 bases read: TGCAGCGTTGGGGGAGGGCTCCTCGGGGACTCTGAA.